The rows below give T cell receptor beta chains drawn from one sample of a study of blood T cells in healthy people across ages. TCRdb fed the 5' RACE reads into MiXCR, producing one record per CDR3 protein. Of 900,000 to 950,000 distinct CDR3 sequences in the sample, 25% to 35% were seen once. A further study also used this sample, focusing on T cells of mothers and their children.

Sequencing used blood. The receptors stem from a woman between 40 and 50 years old in good health. CDR3s include the opening cysteine and the closing phenylalanine or tryptophan. D genes are given only for firm matches. A clone size is listed for some rows: how often the clone was seen (once, few, many), or a class if it is expanded.

j_gene | d_gene | abundance | v_gene | CDR3aa | CDR3nt
TRBJ1-1 | . | once | TRBV5-1 | CASSLSLGGQWDTEAFF | TGCGCCAGCAGCTTGAGCTTAGGTGGACAATGGGACACTGAAGCTTTCTTT
TRBJ2-7 | . | . | TRBV7-9 | CASSLGVGVSSYEQYF | TGTGCCAGCAGCTTAGGGGTAGGGGTTAGCTCCTACGAGCAGTACTTC
TRBJ2-2 | TRBD1 | . | TRBV4-3 | CASSQDIQGSLSTGELFF | TGCGCCAGCAGCCAAGATATACAGGGGAGCCTGAGCACCGGGGAGCTGTTTTTT
TRBJ2-3 | . | few | TRBV6-5 | CASKGSLSADTQYF | TGTGCCAGCAAGGGGTCGCTATCGGCGGATACGCAGTATTTT
TRBJ1-1 | . | . | TRBV9 | CASSVGGGTTEAFF | TGTGCCAGCAGCGTAGGGGGGGGTACCACTGAAGCTTTCTTT
TRBJ1-5 | TRBD1 | many | TRBV6-6 | CASSYSEGTGNSNQPQHF | TGTGCCAGCAGTTACTCAGAGGGGACAGGTAATAGCAATCAGCCCCAGCATTTT
TRBJ2-3 | . | few | TRBV12-3/TRBV12-4 | CASGDTQYF | TGTGCCAGCGGGGATACGCAGTATTTT
TRBJ1-1 | . | . | TRBV3-1 | CASSQGTAIGTEAFF | TGTGCCAGCAGCCAAGGGACCGCTATTGGAACTGAAGCTTTCTTT
TRBJ2-3 | TRBD2 | . | TRBV27 | CASSLYSGSTDTQYF | TGTGCCAGCAGTTTATATAGCGGGAGCACAGATACGCAGTATTTT
TRBJ2-7 | . | . | TRBV7-2 | CASRSPPADEQYF | TGTGCCAGCAGGTCCCCTCCCGCGGACGAGCAGTACTTC
TRBJ2-3 | . | . | TRBV28 | CASSPQGGAAWYTQYF | TGTGCCAGCAGTCCTCAGGGGGGGGCCGCTTGGTATACGCAGTATTTT
TRBJ1-5 | . | . | TRBV20-1 | CSAQEQNINQPQHF | TGCAGTGCTCAGGAGCAGAACATCAATCAGCCCCAGCATTTT
TRBJ2-1 | TRBD2 | . | TRBV3-1 | CTSSQDEAAGVALDNEQFF | TGTACCAGCAGCCAAGACGAGGCTGCGGGGGTAGCATTGGACAATGAGCAGTTCTTC
TRBJ1-2 | . | few | TRBV11-3 | CASSPTFYANYGYTF | TGTGCCAGCAGCCCAACCTTCTATGCTAACTATGGCTACACCTTC
TRBJ2-3 | . | few | TRBV28 | CASSLSSFPDTQYF | TGTGCCAGCAGTCTGTCTAGTTTCCCAGATACGCAGTATTTT
TRBJ2-5 | . | . | TRBV12-3/TRBV12-4 | CASSLTGLETQYF | TGTGCCAGCAGCCTTACAGGGCTAGAGACCCAGTACTTC
TRBJ1-1 | TRBD1 | . | TRBV6-5 | CASSYPGTGEAFF | TGTGCCAGCAGTTACCCCGGGACAGGAGAGGCTTTCTTT
TRBJ2-7 | TRBD1 | many | TRBV2 | CASRLSGQGAYEQYF | TGTGCCAGCAGACTTTCGGGACAGGGGGCCTACGAGCAGTACTTC
TRBJ2-7 | TRBD1 | . | TRBV28 | CASSSTGMGKYEQYF | TGTGCCAGCAGTTCGACAGGGATGGGTAAATACGAGCAGTACTTC
TRBJ2-3 | . | many | TRBV15 | CATSRDRVDTSPDTQYF | TGTGCCACCAGCAGAGATCGGGTGGACACCTCCCCAGATACGCAGTATTTT
TRBJ2-5 | . | few | TRBV6-2/TRBV6-3 | CASSYSTGMETQYF | TGTGCCAGCAGTTACTCGACCGGGATGGAGACCCAGTACTTC
TRBJ2-1 | TRBD1 | few | TRBV11-2 | CASSPPGGGQGQNEQFF | TGTGCCAGCAGCCCCCCGGGTGGGGGACAGGGCCAAAATGAGCAGTTCTTC
TRBJ2-3 | TRBD2 | . | TRBV7-9 | CASSFPAGDSTDTQYF | TGTGCCAGCAGCTTCCCAGCGGGGGACAGCACAGATACGCAGTATTTT
TRBJ1-2 | . | . | TRBV7-2 | CASSLVFGGNYGYTF | TGTGCCAGCAGCTTAGTCTTCGGGGGGAACTATGGCTACACCTTC